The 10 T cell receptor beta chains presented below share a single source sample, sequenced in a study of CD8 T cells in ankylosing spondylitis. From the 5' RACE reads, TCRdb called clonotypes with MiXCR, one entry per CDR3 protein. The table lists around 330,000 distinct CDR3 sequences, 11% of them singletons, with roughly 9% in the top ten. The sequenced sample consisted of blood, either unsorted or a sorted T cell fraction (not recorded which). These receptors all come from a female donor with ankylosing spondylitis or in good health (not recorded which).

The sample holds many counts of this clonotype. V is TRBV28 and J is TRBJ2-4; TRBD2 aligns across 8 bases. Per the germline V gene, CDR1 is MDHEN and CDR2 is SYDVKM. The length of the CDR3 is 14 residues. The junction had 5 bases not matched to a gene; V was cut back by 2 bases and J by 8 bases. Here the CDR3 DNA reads TGTGCCAGCAGTTTAATGGGGACTAGTGACATTCAGTACTTC. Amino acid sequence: CASSLMGTSDIQYF.

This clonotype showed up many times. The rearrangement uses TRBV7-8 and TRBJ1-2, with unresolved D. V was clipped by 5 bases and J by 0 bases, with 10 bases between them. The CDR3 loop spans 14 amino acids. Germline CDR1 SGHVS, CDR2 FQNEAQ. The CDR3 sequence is CASSPATANYGYTF. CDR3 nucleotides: TGTGCCAGCAGCCCCGCCACCGCTAACTATGGCTACACCTTC.

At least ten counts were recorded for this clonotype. CDR3 in amino acids: CASSDPAVQYF. For the CDR3, the DNA is TGCGCCAGCAGTGACCCGGCGGTGCAGTATTTT. The chain joins TRBV10-2 to TRBJ2-3; D gene uncertain. V lost 3 bases and J lost 11, with 9 bases in between. From germline, CDR1 is WSHSY and CDR2 SAAADI. The CDR3 has 11 amino acids.

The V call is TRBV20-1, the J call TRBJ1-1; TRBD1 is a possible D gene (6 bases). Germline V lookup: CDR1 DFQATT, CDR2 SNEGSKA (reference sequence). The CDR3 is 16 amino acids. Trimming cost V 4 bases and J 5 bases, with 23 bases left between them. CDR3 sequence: CSANTYITGKGTEAFF. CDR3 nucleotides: TGCAGTGCTAATACCTATATCACAGGGAAGGGGACTGAAGCTTTCTTT.

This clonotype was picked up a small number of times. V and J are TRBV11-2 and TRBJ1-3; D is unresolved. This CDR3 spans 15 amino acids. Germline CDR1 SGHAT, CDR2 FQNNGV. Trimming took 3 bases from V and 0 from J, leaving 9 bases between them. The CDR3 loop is CASSLWRSSGNTIYF. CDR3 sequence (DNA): TGTGCCAGCAGCTTGTGGAGGAGCTCTGGAAACACCATATATTTT. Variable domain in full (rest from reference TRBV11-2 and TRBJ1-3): EAGVAQSPRYKIIEKRQSVAFWCNPISGHATLYWYQQILGQGPKLLIQFQNNGVVDDSQLPKDRFSAERLKGVDSTLKIQPAKLEDSAVYLCASSLWRSSGNTIYFGEGSWLTVV.

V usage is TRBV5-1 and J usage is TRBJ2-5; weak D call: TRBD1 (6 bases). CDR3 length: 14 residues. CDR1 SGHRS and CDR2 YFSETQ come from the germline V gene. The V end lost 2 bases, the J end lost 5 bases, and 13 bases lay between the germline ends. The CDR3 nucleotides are TGCGCCAGCAGCTTAAACAGGGTCCGGGAGACCCAGTACTTC. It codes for CASSLNRVRETQYF.

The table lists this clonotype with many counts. The CDR3: CASSLSWGNTEAFF. The CDR3 nucleotides read TGTGCCAGCTCCCTCTCCTGGGGGAACACTGAAGCTTTCTTT. The chain combines TRBV27 with TRBJ1-1, with no clear D. The germline V gene encodes CDR1 MNHEY and CDR2 SMNVEV (reference sequence). The CDR3 runs 14 residues. The V and J ends lost 8 bases and 1 base respectively, with 14 bases between them.

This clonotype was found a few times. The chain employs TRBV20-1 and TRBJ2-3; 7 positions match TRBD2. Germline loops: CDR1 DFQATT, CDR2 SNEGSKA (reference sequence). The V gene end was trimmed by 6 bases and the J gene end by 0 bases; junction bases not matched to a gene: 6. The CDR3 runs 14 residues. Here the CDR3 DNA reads TGCAGTGCCGAACTAGCGCCTAGCACAGATACGCAGTATTTT. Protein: CSAELAPSTDTQYF.

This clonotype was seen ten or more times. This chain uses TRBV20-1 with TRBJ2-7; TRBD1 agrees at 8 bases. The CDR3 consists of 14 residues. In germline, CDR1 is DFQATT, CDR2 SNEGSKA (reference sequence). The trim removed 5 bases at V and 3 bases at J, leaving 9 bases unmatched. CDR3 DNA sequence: TGCAGTGCTTTCCGACAGGGGACTCACTACGAGCAGTACTTC. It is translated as CSAFRQGTHYEQYF.

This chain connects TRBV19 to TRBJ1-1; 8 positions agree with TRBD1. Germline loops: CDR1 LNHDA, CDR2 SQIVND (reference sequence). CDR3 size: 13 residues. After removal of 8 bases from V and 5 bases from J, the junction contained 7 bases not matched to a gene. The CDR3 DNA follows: TGTGCCAGTGGGCTGGACAGGGCGACTGAAGCTTTCTTT. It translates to CASGLDRATEAFF.